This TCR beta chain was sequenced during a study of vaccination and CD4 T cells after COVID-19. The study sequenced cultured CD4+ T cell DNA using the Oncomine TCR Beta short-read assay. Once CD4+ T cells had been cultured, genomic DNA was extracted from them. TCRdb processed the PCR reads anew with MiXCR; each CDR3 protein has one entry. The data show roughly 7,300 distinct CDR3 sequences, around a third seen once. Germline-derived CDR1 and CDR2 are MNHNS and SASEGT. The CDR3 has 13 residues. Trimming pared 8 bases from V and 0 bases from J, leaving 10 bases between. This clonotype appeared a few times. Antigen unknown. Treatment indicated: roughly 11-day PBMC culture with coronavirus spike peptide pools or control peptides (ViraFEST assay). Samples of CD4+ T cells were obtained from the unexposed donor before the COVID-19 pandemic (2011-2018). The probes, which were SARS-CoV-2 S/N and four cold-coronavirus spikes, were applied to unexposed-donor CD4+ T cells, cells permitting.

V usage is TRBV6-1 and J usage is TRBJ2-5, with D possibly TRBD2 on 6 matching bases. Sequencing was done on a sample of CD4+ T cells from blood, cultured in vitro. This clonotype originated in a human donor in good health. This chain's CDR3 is CASVEGNQETQYF. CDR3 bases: TGTGCCAGCGTGGAGGGTAACCAAGAGACCCAGTACTTC.